This T cell receptor beta chain was identified during a study of beta chain features in type 1 diabetes. Study overall: The patient and healthy donor groups were comparable for age, gender and cell yields.

The length of the CDR3 is 15 residues. Per the germline V gene, CDR1 is MGHRA and CDR2 is YSYEKL. Losses at the gene ends were 4 bases for V and 3 bases for J; bases not matched to a gene: 5. With regard to this clone: Its antigen is not identified.

Sequencing targeted expressed TCRB transcripts, as all isolated RNA had been reverse transcribed. Libraries were prepared by immunoSEQ multiplex PCR; TCRdb keeps only in-frame clonotypes and omits some of them. The table records some 240,000 clones, 16% of them present only once. Whole-study findings and limits: Because the template was cDNA, high-expressing cells might be over-represented. When Type 1 diabetes patients were examined, their TCRB CDR3s proved moderately but significantly shorter in all four CD4+ subsets.

Each of the CD4+ naive, central memory, regulatory and stem cell-like memory populations was sorted via CD45RO/CCR7/CD25/CD127/CD95/CD27. This chain uses TRBV4-1 with TRBJ2-1; 8 bases agree with TRBD2. Sequenced sample: naive CD4+ T cells from blood. The origin of this receptor is a man younger than 40 with type 1 diabetes. The CDR3 region is CASSRSGSNYNEQFF. CDR3 DNA: TGCGCCAGCAGCCGCAGCGGGAGCAACTACAATGAGCAGTTCTTC.